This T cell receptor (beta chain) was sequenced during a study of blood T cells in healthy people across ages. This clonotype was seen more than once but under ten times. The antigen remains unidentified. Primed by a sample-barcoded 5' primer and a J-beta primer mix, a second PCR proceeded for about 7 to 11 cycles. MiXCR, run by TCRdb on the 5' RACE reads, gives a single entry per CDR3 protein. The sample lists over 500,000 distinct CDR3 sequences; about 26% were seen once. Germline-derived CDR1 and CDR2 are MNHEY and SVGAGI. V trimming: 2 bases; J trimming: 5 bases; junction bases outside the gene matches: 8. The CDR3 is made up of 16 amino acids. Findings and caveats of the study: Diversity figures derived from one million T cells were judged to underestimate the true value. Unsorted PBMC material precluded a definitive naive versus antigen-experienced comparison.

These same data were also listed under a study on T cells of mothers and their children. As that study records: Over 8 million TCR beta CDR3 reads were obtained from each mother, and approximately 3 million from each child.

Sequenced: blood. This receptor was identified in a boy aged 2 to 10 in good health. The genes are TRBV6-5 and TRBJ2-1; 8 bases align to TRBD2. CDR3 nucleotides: TGTGCCAGCAGTTACATACGGGGGGGCAGGGACAATGAGCAGTTCTTC. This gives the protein CASSYIRGGRDNEQFF.